These 29 T cell receptor beta chains were sequenced from one sample in a study of Ad26.COV2.S vaccination and SARS-CoV-2 variants. The protocol was immunoSEQ multiplex PCR, while the TCRdb copy is restricted to in-frame clones and leaves out a portion. Seen here are 330,000 or so clones, roughly nine tenths observed once, and the top ten hold approximately 5.8%. The treatment was: 15 to 20 received Ad26.COV2.S at low or high dose, single or two shots; about 5 received placebo; per-sample allocation not given. After the first vaccine or placebo injection, samples were drawn on day 63. The source material was peripheral blood, sampled in a trial of Ad26.COV2.S vaccine versus placebo. These TCRs come from a person between 18 and 65 years old who received the Ad26.COV2.S COVID-19 vaccine or a placebo.

The rearrangement uses TRBV7-3 and TRBJ2-3, with D hard to call. Trimming left V 2 bases short and J 2 bases short, with 5 bases between. The CDR3 is 13 amino acids. The germline CDR1 and CDR2 sequences are SGHTA and FQGTGA. The CDR3 here is CASSLHLTDTQYF. The DNA of the CDR3 is TGTGCCAGCAGCTTACACCTCACAGATACGCAGTATTTT.

This sequence joins TRBV4-1 and TRBJ2-1; the match to TRBD1 covers 9 bases. Germline V gene lookup returns CDR1 MGHRA and CDR2 YSYEKL. This CDR3 contains 16 residues. Trimming cost V 4 bases and J 6 bases; bases outside gene matches: 10. The CDR3 sequence is CASSLWTGEVGNEQFF. The DNA for the CDR3 is TGCGCCAGCAGCCTTTGGACAGGGGAAGTAGGCAATGAGCAGTTCTTC.

This chain links TRBV19 with TRBJ2-7; either TRBD1 or TRBD2 may fit D (5 bases each). CDR1 is LNHDA and CDR2 is SQIVND in the germline V gene (reference sequence). V lost 3 bases to trimming and J lost 0 bases, with 15 bases between them. The CDR3 sequence is 16 residues long. The CDR3 sequence is CASSMRAAGSSYEQYF. CDR3 DNA: TGTGCCAGTAGTATGCGTGCGGCAGGGAGCTCCTACGAGCAGTACTTC.

The rearrangement joins TRBV7-6 to TRBJ2-5; D is unresolved. Germline values: CDR1 SGHVS, CDR2 FNYEAQ. Trimming left V 4 bases short and J 5 bases short, with 11 bases between. The CDR3 sequence is 13 residues long. The CDR3 spells CASSWGRQETQYF. The CDR3 region has the DNA TGTGCCAGCAGCTGGGGAAGGCAGGAGACCCAGTACTTC.

J is TRBJ2-2 and V is TRBV18; D not resolved. The CDR3 totals 16 residues. The germline V gene has CDR1 KGHSH and CDR2 LQKENI. Deletions cut 1 base from V and 2 bases from J, with 11 bases between. CDR3 amino acids: CASSPQAPPNTGELFF. The CDR3 nucleotides are TGTGCCAGCTCACCACAGGCGCCCCCAAACACCGGGGAGCTGTTTTTT.

The gene calls are TRBV4-2 and TRBJ2-2; D uncertain. V lost 1 base to trimming and J lost 4 bases, with 19 bases between them. This CDR3 comprises 18 residues. The germline gives CDR1 LGHNA, CDR2 YNFKEQ. The CDR3: CASSQASSIHSSTGELFF. Here the CDR3 DNA reads TGTGCCAGCAGCCAAGCGTCCAGCATCCATTCGAGCACCGGGGAGCTGTTTTTT.

The CDR3: CASSYRGENYGYTF. The CDR3 DNA is TGTGCCAGCAGCTACAGGGGAGAGAACTATGGCTACACCTTC. This chain joins TRBV27 and TRBJ1-2; 7 bases are a match to TRBD1. The CDR3 covers 14 residues. Germline trimming cut 6 bases from V and 2 bases from J; bases unmatched to any gene: 6. Per the germline V gene, CDR1 is MNHEY and CDR2 is SMNVEV (reference sequence).

This chain connects TRBV4-3 to TRBJ2-7, with TRBD2 as a possible D gene (7 bases). CDR1 is LGHNA and CDR2 is YSLEER in the germline V gene. V gave up 0 bases and J gave up 3 bases, with 12 bases separating them. The length of the CDR3 is 15 residues. The DNA of the CDR3 is TGCGCCAGCAGCCAAGACTTAGGGGGGGACTACGAGCAGTACGTC. Amino acid sequence: CASSQDLGGDYEQYV.

The chain carries TRBV29-1 and TRBJ1-1, with a tentative D call TRBD1 (5 bases). This CDR3 is built from 11 residues. The germline V and J ends were trimmed by 3 bases and 12 bases, with 14 bases remaining between them. From germline, CDR1 is SQVTM and CDR2 ANQGSEA. The CDR3 sequence is CSVDDGTLSFF. The CDR3 DNA is TGCAGCGTTGATGACGGGACTCTGTCTTTCTTT. Looking up the rest from reference TRBV29-1 and TRBJ1-1 gives the full variable domain: SAVISQKPSRDICQRGTSLTIQCQVDSQVTMMFWYRQQPGQSLTLIATANQGSEATYESGFVIDKFPISRPNLTFSTLTVSNMSPEDSSIYLCSVDDGTLSFFGQGTRLTVV.

In this sample, this clone turned up a few times. The gene calls are TRBV6-4 and TRBJ1-1; D remains ambiguous. The germline V gene has CDR1 MRHNA and CDR2 SNTAGT. V was shortened by 4 bases and J by 0 bases, with 6 bases between the two germline ends. CDR3 length: 13 amino acids. In DNA, the CDR3 is TGTGCCAGCAGTGGAACTATGAACACTGAAGCTTTCTTT. Translation: CASSGTMNTEAFF.

This clone was detected once. The chain recombines TRBV3-1 (or the pseudogene TRBV3-2) with TRBJ1-1, with a tentative D call TRBD1 (6 bases). Germline-derived CDR1 and CDR2 are LGHDT and YNNKEL (reference sequence). The V end lost 2 bases, the J end lost 5 bases, and 12 bases lay between the germline ends. The CDR3 contains 14 residues. The CDR3 bases are TGTGCCAGCAGCCAAAACGGCAGGGGAACTGAAGCTTTCTTT. Translation gives CASSQNGRGTEAFF.

The chain uses TRBV12-2 and TRBJ2-1; the D call of TRBD2 is as the table states it, not checked on the DNA. TRBV12-2 is annotated as a pseudogene. The CDR3 consists of 16 residues. CDR3 sequence reads: CASRFSGTSGVNEQFF. The DNA of the CDR3 is TGTGCAAGTCGCTTTTCCGGGACTAGCGGGGTAAATGAGCAGTTCTTC.

The chain couples TRBV6-5 to TRBJ1-1, with 7 bases that match TRBD1. This CDR3 contains 15 residues. Trimming took 2 bases from V and 2 from J; bases not matched to a gene: 5. Germline CDR1 MNHEY, CDR2 SVGAGI. The CDR3 DNA sequence: TGTGCCAGCAGTTACGAGGGACAGATAAACACTGAAGCTTTCTTT. Amino acid sequence: CASSYEGQINTEAFF.

The CDR3 DNA is TGTGCCAGTAGTATCCCAGCGGGAGCTAGCACAGATACGCAGTATTTT. Its protein product is CASSIPAGASTDTQYF. The V gene is TRBV19, the J gene TRBJ2-3, with TRBD2 matching 8 bases. In germline, CDR1 is LNHDA, CDR2 SQIVND (reference sequence). Germline trimming cut 3 bases from V and 0 bases from J; bases unmatched to any gene: 5. This CDR3 region has 16 residues.

This chain joins TRBV19 and TRBJ1-4; no clear D gene. The CDR3 runs to 13 residues. Germline V gene data show CDR1 as LNHDA and CDR2 as SQIVND (reference sequence). Trimming stripped 2 bases from V and 10 bases from J, with 11 bases between. The CDR3 sequence: CASSILAGGKLFF. The CDR3 nucleotides are TGTGCCAGTAGTATACTAGCAGGCGGAAAACTGTTTTTT.

The V gene is TRBV6-2 or TRBV6-3, the J gene TRBJ2-2, with D possibly matching TRBD2 (7 bases). In germline, CDR1 is MNHEY, CDR2 SVGEGT. The length of the CDR3 is 17 residues. Trimming cost V 1 base and J 3 bases, with 15 bases left between them. The CDR3 coding sequence is TGTGCCAGCAGTTACTGGTCGTGGGGGGGCTACACCGGGGAGCTGTTTTTT. Translating it yields CASSYWSWGGYTGELFF.

This clone was recorded once. The chain joins TRBV7-6 to TRBJ1-6; a weak D match, TRBD1 (5 bases). This CDR3 region has 15 residues. Germline CDR1 SGHVS, CDR2 FNYEAQ. V was clipped by 7 bases and J by 8 bases, with 18 bases between them. The CDR3 loop reads CASTQRGKLDSPLHF. The CDR3, as DNA: TGTGCCAGCACCCAACGGGGGAAATTGGATTCACCCCTCCACTTT.

The genes are TRBV21-1 and TRBJ2-7; no DNA check was done on the table's D call, TRBD2. TRBV21-1 is flagged as a pseudogene. CDR3 length equals 16 residues. The CDR3 nucleotides are TGTGCCAGCAGCAAAGTAGATAGCGGGGACCCCTACGAGCAGTACGTC. Translated, it gives CASSKVDSGDPYEQYV.

The rearrangement joins TRBV4-1 to TRBJ1-2; weak D call: TRBD1 (6 bases). The CDR3 consists of 16 residues. Germline-derived CDR1 and CDR2 are MGHRA and YSYEKL. V was pared by 0 bases and J by 7 bases, with 18 bases between. DNA for the CDR3: TGCGCCAGCAGCCAAGATCCACAGGGATTTCTCGGTGGCTACACCTTC. Its protein product is CASSQDPQGFLGGYTF.

J is TRBJ2-2 and V is TRBV7-6, with 7 bases that match TRBD2. The CDR3 spans 15 residues. V shed 1 base and J 7 bases; nucleotides not matched to a gene: 6. CDR1 is SGHVS, CDR2 FNYEAQ, per germline. CDR3 in amino acids: CASSLDGGGHGELFF. CDR3 DNA sequence: TGTGCCAGCAGCTTAGATGGGGGGGGTCACGGGGAGCTGTTTTTT.

There are a few counts of this clone. J is TRBJ1-6 and V is TRBV4-3; tentative D call: TRBD1 (5 bases). The CDR3 covers 15 residues. The germline CDR1 and CDR2 sequences are LGHNA and YSLEER. V was pared by 2 bases and J by 10 bases, with 15 bases between. The CDR3 here is CASSQFRAPGSPLHF. As DNA, the CDR3 is TGCGCCAGCAGCCAATTCAGGGCCCCAGGGTCACCCCTCCACTTT.

The CDR3 protein is CASSSTGGTEAFF. The CDR3 nucleotides read TGTGCCAGCAGTTCGACAGGGGGCACTGAAGCTTTCTTT. This sequence joins TRBV6-2 or TRBV6-3 and TRBJ1-1; 9 bases align to TRBD1. The germline gives CDR1 MNHEY, CDR2 SVGEGT. The CDR3 spans 13 residues. The J segment lost 4 bases and the V segment lost 4 bases, leaving 1 base of the junction unmatched.

V is TRBV2 and J is TRBJ2-1, with D possibly called TRBD1 or TRBD2 (5 bases each). The ends were cut back, 6 bases at V and 6 bases at J, with 18 bases in the middle. Germline assignment: CDR1 SNHLY and CDR2 FYNNEI. This CDR3 has 15 amino acids. CDR3 loop: CASRESGTSFNEQFF. The CDR3 DNA reads TGTGCCAGCAGAGAGTCCGGGACCTCGTTCAATGAGCAGTTCTTC.

In its sample, this clone was seen once. V usage is TRBV6-2 or TRBV6-3 and J usage is TRBJ1-1; 7 bases match TRBD1. Germline assignment: CDR1 MNHEY and CDR2 SVGEGT. Trimming cost V 2 bases and J 3 bases; bases outside gene matches: 9. CDR3 size: 16 residues. The CDR3 bases are TGTGCCAGCAGTTACACCAGACAGGGTGGGGACACTGAAGCTTTCTTT. Protein sequence: CASSYTRQGGDTEAFF.

About this clone itself: Other nucleotide sequences in the sample specify the same CDR3. J is TRBJ2-1 and V is TRBV7-2, with D uncertain. There are 13 residues in the CDR3. The ends were cut back, 1 base at V and 6 bases at J, with 7 bases in the middle. Per germline, CDR1 SGHTA and CDR2 FQGNSA. As DNA, the CDR3 is TGTGCCAGCAGCTTAGGAGGTAGCAATGAGCAGTTCTTC. Translation gives CASSLGGSNEQFF.

The rearrangement links TRBV27 to TRBJ2-7; perhaps TRBD2 as D (5 bases). The CDR3 has 14 amino acids. Germline V CDR1 and CDR2: MNHEY, SMNVEV (reference sequence). Trimming shortened V by 2 bases and J by 1 base, and 9 bases separated the two germline ends. CDR3 in DNA: TGTGCCAGCAGTTTAGACCGAGGGTCCTACGAGCAGTACTTC. This encodes CASSLDRGSYEQYF.

The chain joins TRBV19 to TRBJ1-1; 8 nucleotides line up with TRBD1. Germline CDR1 reads LNHDA; CDR2 reads SQIVND (reference sequence). CDR3 length equals 14 residues. Germline trimming cut 7 bases from V and 2 bases from J; bases unmatched to any gene: 6. CDR3 sequence reads: CASNPTGGNTEAFF. CDR3 sequence (DNA): TGTGCCAGTAACCCTACAGGGGGAAACACTGAAGCTTTCTTT.

V is TRBV2 and J is TRBJ2-5; D uncertain. Trimming took 1 base from V and 5 from J, leaving 11 bases between them. Germline V CDR1 and CDR2: SNHLY, FYNNEI. The CDR3 has 14 residues. The CDR3, as DNA: TGTGCCAGCAGTGAAGTTACAGCCTTGGAGACCCAGTACTTC. Translated, it gives CASSEVTALETQYF.

V and J are TRBV5-1 and TRBJ2-2; 8 positions match TRBD2. This CDR3 region has 21 residues. Germline V gene data show CDR1 as SGHRS and CDR2 as YFSETQ. V lost 0 bases, J lost 4 bases, and 20 bases stayed unmatched. CDR3 sequence reads: CASSLEGLNGRAEGPTGELFF. In nucleotides, the CDR3 is TGCGCCAGCAGCTTGGAGGGGTTGAACGGGAGGGCCGAGGGCCCCACCGGGGAGCTGTTTTTT.